Below, 25 T cell receptor beta chains from the same sample are listed, as sequenced in a study of cytomegalovirus exposure and HLA in healthy donors. Primers: 60 Vbeta forward and 13 Jbeta reverse. The repertoire was sequenced with immunoSEQ multiplex PCR; TCRdb's copy has only in-frame clones and lacks some. The table includes about 76,000 clones, roughly 82% detected once. Input material: PBMCs. The receptors were gathered from a male donor in good health and CMV-seropositive.

This chain uses TRBV27 with TRBJ1-2; possible D gene TRBD1, 5 bases. The length of the CDR3 is 14 residues. The V end lost 5 bases, the J end lost 10 bases, and 20 bases lay between the germline ends. The germline V gene encodes CDR1 MNHEY and CDR2 SMNVEV (reference sequence). CDR3 loop: CASSASTLGDDYTF. As DNA, the CDR3 is TGTGCCAGCAGTGCTTCGACATTAGGGGATGACTACACCTTC.

This clone showed up just a few times. This chain connects TRBV9 to TRBJ2-2, with TRBD1 matching 8 bases. Germline V gene sequence: CDR1 SGDLS, CDR2 YYNGEE. CDR3 length equals 15 residues. V shed 5 bases, J shed 11 bases, and the junction held 14 bases outside the gene matches. In DNA, the CDR3 is TGTGCCAGCAGTCGGGGTACAGGGGGATTTAGTGAGCTGTTTTTT. Protein product: CASSRGTGGFSELFF.

V gene TRBV5-1 combines with J gene TRBJ2-7; tentatively, D is TRBD1 (6 bases). Germline-derived CDR1 and CDR2 are SGHRS and YFSETQ. This CDR3 has 13 amino acids. V lost 2 bases, J lost 6 bases, and 12 bases lay in between. CDR3 residues: CASSFTGSGEQYF. As DNA, the CDR3 is TGCGCCAGCAGCTTCACAGGGTCGGGCGAGCAGTACTTC.

The V and J genes are TRBV27 and TRBJ2-7, with D perhaps matching TRBD2 (6 bases). This CDR3 region has 14 residues. Germline V gives CDR1 MNHEY, CDR2 SMNVEV (reference sequence). Trimming shortened V by 2 bases and J by 2 bases, and 10 bases separated the two germline ends. In DNA form, the CDR3 reads TGTGCCAGCAGTTTAGGTCTAGCGACCTACGAGCAGTACTTC. Amino acids: CASSLGLATYEQYF.

The chain is built from TRBV7-9 and TRBJ1-1; D remains ambiguous. The ends were cut back, 3 bases at V and 1 base at J, with 9 bases in the middle. CDR1 and CDR2 (germline): SEHNR, FQNEAQ (reference sequence). The CDR3 runs to 14 residues. CDR3 DNA: TGTGCCAGCAGCTTGAGCGGAACGAACACTGAAGCTTTCTTT. This translates into CASSLSGTNTEAFF.

On this clone itself: This CDR3 is also generated by other DNA sequences in the sample. The V gene is TRBV5-6, the J gene TRBJ1-4; TRBD1 matches at 12 bases. The CDR3 consists of 13 residues. CDR1 is SGHDT and CDR2 is YYEEEE in the germline V gene. J gave up 8 bases and V 6 bases, and 2 bases lay outside the gene matches. The CDR3 region is CASTGTGGEKLFF. The CDR3 nucleotides are TGTGCCAGCACTGGGACAGGGGGCGAAAAACTGTTTTTT.

The chain combines TRBV6-1 with TRBJ2-7; the D gene is possibly TRBD2 (5 bases). V was cut by 6 bases and J by 2 bases, with 17 bases left in between. This CDR3 spans 15 amino acids. Germline values: CDR1 MNHNS, CDR2 SASEGT. CDR3 bases: TGTGCCAGCAGCTCAGGAGGAGGCCAGGCCTACGAGCAGTACTTC. It encodes CASSSGGGQAYEQYF.

The chain couples TRBV6-6 to TRBJ1-2; tentatively, D is TRBD1 (5 bases). Trimming stripped 7 bases from V and 2 bases from J, with 11 bases between. This CDR3 is 13 amino acids long. Looked up from germline, CDR1 is MNHNY and CDR2 is SVGAGI (reference sequence). The CDR3 coding sequence is TGTGCCAGCAAACGGGGGACCAACTATGGCTACACCTTC. Encoded protein: CASKRGTNYGYTF.

This clone was detected only a few times. This sequence joins TRBV2 and TRBJ2-1, with D perhaps matching TRBD2 (5 bases). The CDR3 has 16 residues. Trimming shortened V by 2 bases and J by 0 bases, and 11 bases separated the two germline ends. Germline V CDR1 and CDR2: SNHLY, FYNNEI. DNA for the CDR3: TGTGCCAGCAGTGAAATCGGGGTGAGCTCCTACAATGAGCAGTTCTTC. Its protein product is CASSEIGVSSYNEQFF.

The chain employs TRBV7-6 and TRBJ2-7; a weak D match, TRBD1 (5 bases). Deletions cut 1 base from V and 3 bases from J, with 7 bases between. Germline V gene lookup returns CDR1 SGHVS and CDR2 FNYEAQ. The CDR3 sequence is 13 residues long. This CDR3 reads CASSLETVYEQYF. CDR3 DNA: TGTGCCAGCAGCTTAGAGACAGTCTACGAGCAGTACTTC.

The chain has TRBV28 and TRBJ1-3; 7 bases match TRBD1. With 4 bases clipped from V and 2 bases from J, the junction kept 2 bases outside the gene matches. The CDR3 is made up of 14 amino acids. The germline V gene encodes CDR1 MDHEN and CDR2 SYDVKM. CDR3 in DNA: TGTGCCAGCAGTTACGACAGGGCTGGAAACACCATATATTTT. It yields the protein CASSYDRAGNTIYF. The variable domain in full, completed from reference TRBV28 and TRBJ1-3, reads DVKVTQSSRYLVKRTGEKVFLECVQDMDHENMFWYRQDPGLGLRLIYFSYDVKMKEKGDIPEGYSVSREKKERFSLILESASTNQTSMYLCASSYDRAGNTIYFGEGSWLTVV.

This clone was counted once. The rearrangement links TRBV6-4 to TRBJ2-3; D gene uncertain. The CDR3 extends over 15 amino acids. CDR1 and CDR2 from the germline V gene are MRHNA and SNTAGT. V dropped 6 bases and J dropped 0 bases, with 13 bases sitting between them. The CDR3 DNA reads TGTGCCAGCAGCGCCGACGGAGCTAGCACAGATACGCAGTATTTT. Residues: CASSADGASTDTQYF.

This clone was counted only a few times. This chain joins TRBV9 and TRBJ1-3; D possibly corresponds to TRBD1 (5 bases). V shed 4 bases and J shed 1 base, with 12 bases lying between them. The germline gives CDR1 SGDLS, CDR2 YYNGEE. There are 15 residues in the CDR3. This chain's CDR3 is CASSHNSGSGNTIYF. As DNA, the CDR3 is TGTGCCAGCAGCCACAATTCAGGGTCTGGAAACACCATATATTTT.

Only a few counts were recorded for this clone. The chain links TRBV28 to TRBJ2-7, with TRBD2 matching 8 bases. Germline V gives CDR1 MDHEN, CDR2 SYDVKM. The CDR3 is 16 amino acids. V lost 2 bases to trimming and J lost 2 bases; unmatched junction nucleotides: 8. CDR3 coding DNA: TGTGCCAGCAGTTTAACTGGCGGGGGGCGCCCCTACGAGCAGTACTTC. Its translation: CASSLTGGGRPYEQYF.

This clone has a handful of counts. The chain couples TRBV6-6 to TRBJ2-5, with 8 bases that match TRBD1. After removal of 2 bases from V and 4 bases from J, the junction contained 3 bases not matched to a gene. CDR3 length: 14 amino acids. CDR1 is MNHNY and CDR2 is SVGAGI in the germline V gene (reference sequence). In DNA form, the CDR3 reads TGTGCCAGCAGTTACCGGGACAGGACAGAGACCCAGTACTTC. This gives the protein CASSYRDRTETQYF.

V and J are TRBV30 and TRBJ1-1; 7 bases fit TRBD1. The CDR3 runs to 13 residues. J gave up 8 bases and V 1 base, and 7 bases lay outside the gene matches. Germline V gives CDR1 GTSNPN, CDR2 SVGIG (reference sequence). CDR3 residues: CAWSAQLTGEAFF. The CDR3 nucleotides read TGTGCCTGGAGTGCCCAGTTGACAGGGGAAGCTTTCTTT.

The chain has TRBV5-4 and TRBJ2-5; TRBD1 matches at 7 bases. Trimming removed 4 bases from V and 4 bases from J; junction bases left unmatched: 4. CDR3 size: 13 residues. Germline assignment: CDR1 SGHNT and CDR2 YYREEE (reference sequence). CDR3 nucleotides: TGTGCCAGCAGCCGGGACAGCGCAGAGACCCAGTACTTC. It encodes CASSRDSAETQYF. The whole variable domain, filled in from reference TRBV5-4 and TRBJ2-5, reads ETGVTQSPTHLIKTRGQQVTLRCSSQSGHNTVSWYQQALGQGPQFIFQYYREEENGRGNFPPRFSGLQFPNYSSELNVNALELDDSALYLCASSRDSAETQYFGPGTRLLVL.

This chain links TRBV19 with TRBJ1-5; the D is unclear. Looked up from germline, CDR1 is LNHDA and CDR2 is SQIVND (reference sequence). V gave up 4 bases and J gave up 0 bases, with 13 bases separating them. The CDR3 covers 16 residues. CDR3 sequence reads: CASSSNDKPSNQPQHF. CDR3 nucleotide sequence: TGTGCCAGTAGTAGCAACGACAAACCTAGCAATCAGCCCCAGCATTTT.

This chain uses TRBV11-2 with TRBJ1-1, with D maybe TRBD1 (6 bases). Per the germline V gene, CDR1 is SGHAT and CDR2 is FQNNGV. This CDR3 is built from 15 residues. V lost 5 bases and J 0 bases, leaving 13 bases between the germline ends. DNA for the CDR3: TGTGCCAGCAGCCCCCGGACAGACCTGAACACTGAAGCTTTCTTT. This codes for CASSPRTDLNTEAFF.

The chain is built from TRBV2 and TRBJ1-2, with no clear D. Trimming left V 6 bases short and J 0 bases short, with 8 bases between. The CDR3 totals 13 residues. CDR1 is SNHLY, CDR2 FYNNEI, per germline. The CDR3 sequence is CASRGRANYGYTF. CDR3 coding DNA: TGTGCCAGCAGGGGCAGAGCTAACTATGGCTACACCTTC.

The chain carries TRBV6-5 and TRBJ2-3; TRBD2 matches at 13 bases. Looked up from germline, CDR1 is MNHEY and CDR2 is SVGAGI. CDR3 length equals 14 residues. V lost 10 bases and J lost 3; bases outside the gene matches: 4. This chain's CDR3 is CATRTSGSTDTQYF. CDR3 bases: TGTGCCACCAGGACTAGCGGGAGTACAGATACGCAGTATTTT.

This chain joins TRBV6-1 and TRBJ2-7, with 7 bases that match TRBD1. V trimming: 4 bases; J trimming: 2 bases; junction bases outside the gene matches: 17. The CDR3 extends over 18 amino acids. Germline CDR1 MNHNS, CDR2 SASEGT. The CDR3: CASSARRLRQGPAYEQYF. CDR3 DNA: TGTGCCAGCAGTGCCCGCAGACTTAGACAGGGACCAGCCTACGAGCAGTACTTC.

The genes are TRBV13 and TRBJ2-7; possibly TRBD2 for D (6 bases). There are 14 residues in the CDR3. With 5 bases removed from V and 4 bases from J, the gap between germline ends came to 15 bases. Germline V gene data show CDR1 as PRHDT and CDR2 as FYEKMQ (reference sequence). CDR3 nucleotide sequence: TGTGCCAGCAGCGCGGGACTCACAGTATACGAGCAGTACTTC. Encoded protein: CASSAGLTVYEQYF.

The V and J genes are TRBV9 and TRBJ2-1; D may be TRBD2 (7 bases). Germline V gene sequence: CDR1 SGDLS, CDR2 YYNGEE. Trimming removed 4 bases at V and 8 bases at J, with 16 bases between. This CDR3 region has 14 residues. CDR3 protein: CASSPRTRGDEQFF. CDR3 nucleotides: TGTGCCAGCAGCCCTCGGACTAGGGGGGATGAGCAGTTCTTC.

J is TRBJ2-5 and V is TRBV27; 7 bases align to TRBD2. V gave up 2 bases and J gave up 7 bases; unmatched junction bases: 10. This CDR3 has 15 residues. The V gene's germline CDR1 is MNHEY and CDR2 SMNVEV (reference sequence). For the CDR3, the DNA is TGTGCCAGCAGTTTAGATAGCGGGTTAAGCGGGACCCAGTACTTC. Protein sequence: CASSLDSGLSGTQYF.